This TCR beta chain was obtained from a study of cytomegalovirus exposure and HLA in healthy donors. General study results and limits: Overall, approximately 150 TCR beta chains were annotated as cytomegalovirus-associated. Specificity of a few CMV-associated chains for CMV antigens was verified in vitro. With later analysis, a missense DCLRE1C variant became linked to TCR beta V- and J-gene trimming.

Both 60 Vbeta primers and 13 Jbeta primers went into the PCR. The repertoire was sequenced with immunoSEQ multiplex PCR; TCRdb's copy has only in-frame clones and lacks some. This sample contains approximately 50,000 clones. Germline V CDR1 and CDR2: GTSNPN, SVGIG (reference sequence). The CDR3 consists of 12 residues. V was pared by 8 bases and J by 4 bases, with 12 bases between. Worth noting for this clone: Its target is unknown.

Healthy individuals who donated bone marrow served as the donors. Material for sequencing was PBMCs. The receptor was isolated from a woman between 40 and 55 years old in good health and CMV-seronegative. The genes are TRBV30 and TRBJ2-1, with D possibly TRBD2 on 5 matching bases. This chain's CDR3 is CAGGRGYNEQFF. The CDR3 DNA is TGTGCCGGCGGACGGGGTTACAATGAGCAGTTCTTC.